Shown below are 19 T cell receptor beta chains from a single sample sequenced in a study of T cells in Graves' hyperthyroidism and ophthalmopathy (dated by TCRdb to between 2019 and 2020). The library was built by means of multiplex PCR. The instrument given in TCRdb is Illumina HiSeq 2000. TCR beta CDR3 regions were amplified from RNA transcripts. A first-round RT-PCR of the TCR CDR3 used the HTBI primer set with the Qiagen OneStep RT-PCR kit. The raw public reads went through TCRdb reprocessing: fastp at Q25, MiXCR clone calling, in-frame beta chains kept. Each record represents a unique CDR3 protein, reported with the most common genes and DNA among its rows. This sample lists hundreds of thousands of distinct CDR3 sequences; 14% to 15% were detected once. The ten largest clones capture 13% of the sample. Specimen: blood. These receptors were taken from a man aged 18 to 30 with Graves' ophthalmopathy.

A remark on this clonotype: A much larger clone is a single base away; this may be a read error. Here the CDR3 reads CAWSDTGGAQGTQYF. CDR3 DNA sequence: TGTGCCTGGAGTGATACCGGGGGGGCCCAAGGTACGCAGTATTTT. This chain uses TRBV30 with TRBJ2-3; 8 bases are shared with TRBD2. Germline V gene data show CDR1 as GTSNPN and CDR2 as SVGIG (reference sequence). V lost 1 base to trimming and J lost 8 bases; unmatched junction nucleotides: 11. This CDR3 spans 15 amino acids.

A note on this clonotype: An end of the junction does not agree with germline; a read error may underlie this. The chain has TRBV2 and TRBJ2-2; D is undetermined. The CDR3 is 15 amino acids. CDR1 is SNHLY and CDR2 is FYNNEI in the germline V gene. The CDR3: CVSSEFGQNTGELFF. The CDR3 nucleotides are TGTGTCAGCAGTGAATTTGGGCAGAACACCGGGGAGCTGTTTTTT.

A few counts support this clonotype. This may come from a read error, since a much larger clone is one base off. V gene TRBV5-1 combines with J gene TRBJ2-7; D is perhaps TRBD1 or TRBD2 (5 bases each). Germline values: CDR1 SGHRS, CDR2 YFSETQ. Between the trimmed V and J ends, which lost 6 bases and 3 bases, there was a span of 16 bases. The CDR3 spans 14 residues. This CDR3 reads CASTPRRDGYEQYF. The CDR3, as DNA: TGCGCCAGCACCCCCAGACGGGACGGCTACGAGCAGTACTTC.

This clonotype was observed many times. This rearrangement joins TRBV7-2 to TRBJ2-5, with no clear D. V lost 1 base, J lost 7 bases, and 10 bases lay in between. CDR1 and CDR2 from the germline V gene are SGHTA and FQGNSA. The CDR3 covers 13 residues. CDR3 protein: CASSLESLGTQYF. CDR3 coding DNA: TGTGCCAGCAGCTTAGAGTCTCTGGGGACCCAGTACTTC.

V is TRBV5-1 and J is TRBJ2-3; 8 bases fit TRBD1. V shed 1 base, J shed 4 bases, and the junction held 2 bases outside the gene matches. Germline V gene lookup returns CDR1 SGHRS and CDR2 YFSETQ. CDR3 length: 14 residues. The CDR3: CASSLQGAADTQYF. CDR3 DNA: TGCGCCAGCAGCTTGCAGGGGGCCGCAGATACGCAGTATTTT.

This clonotype came up many times. The CDR3 DNA reads TGTGCCAGCAGTTTGGCTACCCAAGAGACCCAGTACTTC. Its translation: CASSLATQETQYF. The rearrangement uses TRBV27 and TRBJ2-5, with unresolved D. Germline V gene data show CDR1 as MNHEY and CDR2 as SMNVEV (reference sequence). The ends were cut back, 3 bases at V and 1 base at J, with 6 bases in the middle. This CDR3 spans 13 amino acids.

In this sample, this clonotype turned up many times. The CDR3 nucleotides are TGTGCCATCAGTCCCGGACACCTGAACACTGAAGCTTTCTTT. It is translated as CAISPGHLNTEAFF. The chain uses TRBV10-3 and TRBJ1-1, with a tentative D call TRBD1 (5 bases). CDR1 ENHRY and CDR2 SYGVKD come from the germline V gene. V lost 5 bases and J 0 bases, leaving 10 bases between the germline ends. The CDR3 runs 14 residues.

This clonotype has just a few counts. The chain links TRBV5-5 to TRBJ1-1; no clear D gene. From germline, CDR1 is SGHKS and CDR2 YYEKEE (reference sequence). With 0 bases removed from V and 4 bases from J, the gap between germline ends came to 19 bases. This CDR3 region has 17 residues. The CDR3 coding sequence is TGTGCCAGCAGCTTGGATGGTTGGGTGGGCCGTGGCACTGAAGCTTTCTTT. Protein sequence: CASSLDGWVGRGTEAFF.

A remark on this clonotype: A much larger clone lies a single base off, so this may be a read error. V gene TRBV20-1 combines with J gene TRBJ1-4, with 7 bases identical to TRBD1. The CDR3 sequence is 16 residues long. Germline V gene data show CDR1 as DFQATT and CDR2 as SNEGSKA (reference sequence). CDR3 amino acids: CGARAKEEGAGEKLFF. The CDR3 DNA reads as TGCGGTGCTAGAGCCAAGGAGGAGGGGGCAGGGGAAAAACTGTTTTTT.

The rearrangement joins TRBV6-2 or TRBV6-3 to TRBJ1-2; D is undetermined. V was shortened by 8 bases and J by 2 bases, with 6 bases between the two germline ends. CDR1 is MNHEY, CDR2 SVGEGT, per germline. The CDR3 runs 11 residues. The CDR3 coding sequence is TGTGCCAGCTGTGAGAACTATGGCTACACCTTC. Translation: CASCENYGYTF.

This clonotype showed up just a few times. The chain joins TRBV11-2 to TRBJ2-1; TRBD2 aligns across 11 bases. The CDR3 extends over 16 amino acids. Germline V lookup: CDR1 SGHAT, CDR2 FQNNGV. V dropped 5 bases and J dropped 11; count of bases not matched to a gene: 14. CDR3 in amino acids: CASSVGLAGGPPKQFF. The CDR3 DNA reads as TGTGCCAGCAGCGTAGGGCTAGCGGGGGGCCCCCCTAAGCAGTTCTTC.

The V and J genes are TRBV19 and TRBJ2-2; maybe TRBD2 (6 bases). Germline V lookup: CDR1 LNHDA, CDR2 SQIVND (reference sequence). V was trimmed by 7 bases and J by 0 bases, leaving 12 bases between them. CDR3 length equals 15 residues. CDR3 nucleotides: TGTGCCAGTACCCGAAGGGACTCGAACACCGGGGAGCTGTTTTTT. Protein: CASTRRDSNTGELFF.

This clonotype was observed many times. This sequence joins TRBV3-1 and TRBJ2-7; TRBD1 is a possible D gene (5 bases). The germline V gene has CDR1 LGHDT and CDR2 YNNKEL (reference sequence). Trimming pared 6 bases from V and 3 bases from J, leaving 15 bases between. The CDR3 loop spans 14 amino acids. CDR3 in amino acids: CASSPTEVGYEQYF. DNA of the CDR3: TGTGCCAGCAGTCCGACAGAGGTGGGCTACGAGCAGTACTTC.

This clonotype was recorded many times. J is TRBJ2-1 and V is TRBV7-3; 11 bases fit TRBD2. The CDR3 is 17 residues long. V was clipped by 5 bases and J by 4 bases; unmatched bases: 10. Germline lookup yields CDR1 SGHTA and CDR2 FQGTGA. The CDR3 loop is CASSVRPGLAAYNEQFF. The CDR3, as DNA: TGTGCCAGCAGCGTAAGACCGGGACTAGCGGCTTACAATGAGCAGTTCTTC.

This clonotype was recorded many times. The rearrangement links TRBV5-1 to TRBJ2-1; no clear D gene. Germline V gene sequence: CDR1 SGHRS, CDR2 YFSETQ. This CDR3 spans 13 amino acids. Trimming took off 0 bases at V and 9 bases at J, with 10 bases between the two ends. For the CDR3, the DNA is TGCGCCAGCAGCTTGGCGGACCGTAGTGAGCAGTTCTTC. The encoded protein is CASSLADRSEQFF.

In this sample, this clonotype turned up many times. This chain links TRBV5-1 with TRBJ1-5; 7 bases are shared with TRBD1. Germline lookup yields CDR1 SGHRS and CDR2 YFSETQ. The CDR3 totals 14 residues. The junction had 6 bases not matched to a gene; V was cut back by 0 bases and J by 9 bases. The CDR3 DNA reads TGCGCCAGCAGCTTGGGAGAGGGGGCCGGGCCCCAGCATTTT. Translating it yields CASSLGEGAGPQHF.

The rearrangement links TRBV6-5 to TRBJ1-4; no firm D call. Germline CDR1 MNHEY, CDR2 SVGAGI. The CDR3 runs 12 residues. Trimming took 4 bases from V and 8 from J, leaving 8 bases between them. This chain's CDR3 is CASSFPEEKLFF. In nucleotides, the CDR3 is TGTGCCAGCAGTTTTCCGGAGGAAAAACTGTTTTTT.

There are a few counts of this clonotype. This rearrangement joins TRBV30 to TRBJ1-1; TRBD1 matches at 8 bases. Trimming took 5 bases from V and 1 from J; bases not matched to a gene: 3. CDR1 is GTSNPN, CDR2 SVGIG, per germline (reference sequence). This CDR3 has 13 residues. CDR3 sequence reads: CAWAGTGNTEAFF. In nucleotides, the CDR3 is TGTGCCTGGGCCGGGACAGGGAACACTGAAGCTTTCTTT.

This clonotype was recorded many times. This chain uses TRBV15 with TRBJ2-7, with D perhaps given as TRBD1 or TRBD2 (6 bases each). The CDR3 contains 15 residues. The V end was cut by 1 base, the J end by 6 bases, with 16 bases between. The germline CDR1 and CDR2 sequences are LNHNV and YYDKDF (reference sequence). The CDR3 spells CATSRANGGPFEQYF. The CDR3 DNA is TGTGCCACCAGCAGAGCAAACGGGGGCCCCTTCGAGCAGTACTTC.